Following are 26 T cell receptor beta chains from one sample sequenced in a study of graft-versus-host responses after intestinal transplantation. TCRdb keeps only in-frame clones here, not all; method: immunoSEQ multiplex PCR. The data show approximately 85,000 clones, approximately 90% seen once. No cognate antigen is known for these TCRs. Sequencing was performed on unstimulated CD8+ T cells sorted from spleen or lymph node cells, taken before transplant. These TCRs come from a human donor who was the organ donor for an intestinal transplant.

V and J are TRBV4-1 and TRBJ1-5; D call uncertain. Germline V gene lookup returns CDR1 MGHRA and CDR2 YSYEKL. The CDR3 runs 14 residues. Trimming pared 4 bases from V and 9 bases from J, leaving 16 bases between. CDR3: CASSPYPGLTPQHF. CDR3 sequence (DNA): TGCGCCAGCAGCCCGTACCCGGGTCTTACGCCCCAGCATTTT.

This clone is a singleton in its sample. The CDR3 DNA reads TGTGCCAGCAGCTCTGAAAGCCTGAGCCCTAAGTCTTACGAGCAGTACTTC. It is translated as CASSSESLSPKSYEQYF. The chain couples TRBV11-2 to TRBJ2-7, with unresolved D. Trimming pared 4 bases from V and 4 bases from J, leaving 23 bases between. Germline values: CDR1 SGHAT, CDR2 FQNNGV. This CDR3 has 17 residues.

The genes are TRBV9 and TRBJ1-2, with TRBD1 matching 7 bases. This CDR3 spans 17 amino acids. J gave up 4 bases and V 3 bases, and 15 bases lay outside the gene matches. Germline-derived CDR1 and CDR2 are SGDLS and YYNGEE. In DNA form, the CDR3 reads TGTGCCAGCAGCGGGAATAGACAGGGAAGGTCCATCTATGGCTACACCTTC. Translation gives CASSGNRQGRSIYGYTF.

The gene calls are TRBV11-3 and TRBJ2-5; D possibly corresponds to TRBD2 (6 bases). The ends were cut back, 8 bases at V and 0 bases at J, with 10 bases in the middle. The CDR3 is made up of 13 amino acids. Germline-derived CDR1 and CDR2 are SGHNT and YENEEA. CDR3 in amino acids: CASSGGNQETQYF. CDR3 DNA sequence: TGTGCCAGCTCCGGGGGAAACCAAGAGACCCAGTACTTC.

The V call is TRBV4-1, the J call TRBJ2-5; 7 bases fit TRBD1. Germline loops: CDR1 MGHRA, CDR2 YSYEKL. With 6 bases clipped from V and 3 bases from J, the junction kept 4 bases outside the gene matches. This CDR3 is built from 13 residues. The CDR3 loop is CASSSTGKETQYF. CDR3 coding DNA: TGCGCCAGCAGTTCGACAGGGAAAGAGACCCAGTACTTC.

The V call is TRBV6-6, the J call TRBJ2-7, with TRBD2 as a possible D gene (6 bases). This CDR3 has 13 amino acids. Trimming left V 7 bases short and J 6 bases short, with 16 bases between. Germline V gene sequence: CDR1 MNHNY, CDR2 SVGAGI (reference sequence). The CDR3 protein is CASTPGLSGEQYF. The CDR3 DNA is TGTGCCAGCACCCCGGGACTTTCTGGCGAGCAGTACTTC.

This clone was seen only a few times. The CDR3 protein is CASSIGGLNEKLFF. The CDR3 nucleotides are TGTGCCAGTAGTATAGGCGGTCTGAATGAAAAACTGTTTTTT. V and J are TRBV19 and TRBJ1-4; D remains ambiguous. CDR3 size: 14 residues. The V gene lost 1 base and the J gene lost 5 bases, with 8 bases spanning the gap. Germline lookup yields CDR1 LNHDA and CDR2 SQIVND (reference sequence).

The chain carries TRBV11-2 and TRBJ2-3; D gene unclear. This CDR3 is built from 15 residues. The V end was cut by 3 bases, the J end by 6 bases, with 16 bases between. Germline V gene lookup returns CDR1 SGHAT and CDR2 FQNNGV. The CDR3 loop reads CASSFVLPKSDTQYF. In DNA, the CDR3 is TGTGCCAGCAGCTTCGTGCTTCCGAAGAGCGATACGCAGTATTTT.

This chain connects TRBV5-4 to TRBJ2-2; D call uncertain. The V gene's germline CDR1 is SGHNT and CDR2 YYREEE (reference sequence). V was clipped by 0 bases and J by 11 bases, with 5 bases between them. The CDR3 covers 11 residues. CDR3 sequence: CASSLGFELFF. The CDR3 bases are TGTGCCAGCAGCTTGGGATTTGAGCTGTTTTTT.

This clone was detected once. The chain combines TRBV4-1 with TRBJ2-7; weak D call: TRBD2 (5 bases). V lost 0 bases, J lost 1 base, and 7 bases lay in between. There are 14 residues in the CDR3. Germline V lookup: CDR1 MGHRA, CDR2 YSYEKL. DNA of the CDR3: TGCGCCAGCAGCCAAGATCCGGGGTCCTACGAGCAGTACTTC. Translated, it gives CASSQDPGSYEQYF.

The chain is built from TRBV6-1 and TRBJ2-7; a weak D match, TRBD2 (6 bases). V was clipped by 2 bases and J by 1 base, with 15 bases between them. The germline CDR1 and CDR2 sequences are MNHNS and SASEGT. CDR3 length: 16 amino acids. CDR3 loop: CASSEQGLAPSYEQYF. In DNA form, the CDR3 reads TGTGCCAGCAGTGAACAGGGACTCGCACCATCCTACGAGCAGTACTTC.

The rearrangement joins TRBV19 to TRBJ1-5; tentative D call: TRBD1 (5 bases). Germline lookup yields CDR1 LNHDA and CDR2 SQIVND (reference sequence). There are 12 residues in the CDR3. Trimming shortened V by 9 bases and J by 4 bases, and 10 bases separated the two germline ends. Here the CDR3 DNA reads TGTGCCAGCGGCGGGGGTAATCAGCCCCAGCATTTT. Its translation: CASGGGNQPQHF.

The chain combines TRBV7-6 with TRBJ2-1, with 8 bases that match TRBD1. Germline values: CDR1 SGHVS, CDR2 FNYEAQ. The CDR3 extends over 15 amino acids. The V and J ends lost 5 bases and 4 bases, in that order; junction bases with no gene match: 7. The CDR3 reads CASSPGQGGYNEQFF. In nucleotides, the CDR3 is TGTGCCAGCAGCCCCGGACAGGGAGGTTACAATGAGCAGTTCTTC. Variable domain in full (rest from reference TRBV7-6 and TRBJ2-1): GAGVSQSPRYKVTKRGQDVALRCDPISGHVSLYWYRQALGQGPEFLTYFNYEAQQDKSGLPNDRFSAERPEGSISTLTIQRTEQRDSAMYRCASSPGQGGYNEQFFGPGTRLTVL.

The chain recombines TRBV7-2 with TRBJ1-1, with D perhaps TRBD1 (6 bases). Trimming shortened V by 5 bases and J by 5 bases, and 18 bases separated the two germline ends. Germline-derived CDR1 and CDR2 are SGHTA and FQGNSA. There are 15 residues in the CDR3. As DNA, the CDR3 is TGTGCCAGCAGCCCCAGGACGGGGGGCTGGACTGAAGCTTTCTTT. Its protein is CASSPRTGGWTEAFF.

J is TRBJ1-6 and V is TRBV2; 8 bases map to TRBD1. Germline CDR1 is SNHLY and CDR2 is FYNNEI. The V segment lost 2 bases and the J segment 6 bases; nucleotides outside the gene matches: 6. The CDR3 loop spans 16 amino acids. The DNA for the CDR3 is TGTGCCAGCAGTGAATGGACAGGGAATAGTAATTCACCCCTCCACTTT. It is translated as CASSEWTGNSNSPLHF.

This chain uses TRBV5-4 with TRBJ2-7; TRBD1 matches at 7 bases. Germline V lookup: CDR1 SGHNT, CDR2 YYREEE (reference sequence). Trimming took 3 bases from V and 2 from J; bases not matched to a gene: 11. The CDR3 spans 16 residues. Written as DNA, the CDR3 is TGTGCCAGCAGCTGGAGGCAGGGGGTCCTTACCTACGAGCAGTACTTC. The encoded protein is CASSWRQGVLTYEQYF.

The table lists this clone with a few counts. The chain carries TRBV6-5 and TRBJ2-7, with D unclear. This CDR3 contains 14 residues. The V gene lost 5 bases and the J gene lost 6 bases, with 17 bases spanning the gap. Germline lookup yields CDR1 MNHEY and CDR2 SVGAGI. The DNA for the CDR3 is TGTGCCAGCAGTCTCCTCGACCCGTCCCTCGAGCAGTACTTC. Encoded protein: CASSLLDPSLEQYF.

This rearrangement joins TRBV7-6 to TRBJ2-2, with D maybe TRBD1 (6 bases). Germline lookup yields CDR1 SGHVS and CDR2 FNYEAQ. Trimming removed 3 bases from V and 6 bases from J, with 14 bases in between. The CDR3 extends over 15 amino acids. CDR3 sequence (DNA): TGTGCCAGCAGCTTCCAGGGGCCAGGGTCCGGGGAGCTGTTTTTT. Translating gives CASSFQGPGSGELFF.

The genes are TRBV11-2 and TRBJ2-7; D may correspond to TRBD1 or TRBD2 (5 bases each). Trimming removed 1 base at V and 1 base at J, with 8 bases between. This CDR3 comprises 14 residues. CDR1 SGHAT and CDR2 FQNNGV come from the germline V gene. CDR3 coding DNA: TGTGCCAGCAGCTTAGGGTGGGGGTCCTACGAGCAGTACTTC. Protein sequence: CASSLGWGSYEQYF.

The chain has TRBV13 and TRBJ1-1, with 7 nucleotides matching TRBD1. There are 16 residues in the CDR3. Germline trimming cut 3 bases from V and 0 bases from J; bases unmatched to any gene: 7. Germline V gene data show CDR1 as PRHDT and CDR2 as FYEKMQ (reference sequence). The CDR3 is CASSFEGQKMNTEAFF. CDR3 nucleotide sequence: TGTGCCAGCAGCTTTGAGGGACAGAAGATGAACACTGAAGCTTTCTTT.

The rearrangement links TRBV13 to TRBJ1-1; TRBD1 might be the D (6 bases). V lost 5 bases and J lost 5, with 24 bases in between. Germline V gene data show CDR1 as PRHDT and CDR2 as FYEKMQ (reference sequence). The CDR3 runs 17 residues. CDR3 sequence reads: CASSIAPGTSEHTEAFF. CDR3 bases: TGTGCCAGCAGCATCGCTCCCGGGACAAGTGAACATACTGAAGCTTTCTTT.

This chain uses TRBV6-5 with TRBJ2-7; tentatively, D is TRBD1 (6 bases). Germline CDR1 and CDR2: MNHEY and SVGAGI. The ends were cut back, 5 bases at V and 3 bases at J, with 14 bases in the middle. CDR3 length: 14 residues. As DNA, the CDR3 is TGTGCCAGCAGTGAAGGTAGACAGGACTACGAGCAGTACTTC. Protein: CASSEGRQDYEQYF.

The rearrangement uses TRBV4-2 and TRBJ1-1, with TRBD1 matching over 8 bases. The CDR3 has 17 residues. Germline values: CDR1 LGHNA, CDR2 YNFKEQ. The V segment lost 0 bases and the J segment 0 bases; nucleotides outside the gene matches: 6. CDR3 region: CASSQEWTGPLNTEAFF. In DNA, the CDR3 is TGTGCCAGCAGCCAAGAATGGACAGGGCCATTGAACACTGAAGCTTTCTTT.

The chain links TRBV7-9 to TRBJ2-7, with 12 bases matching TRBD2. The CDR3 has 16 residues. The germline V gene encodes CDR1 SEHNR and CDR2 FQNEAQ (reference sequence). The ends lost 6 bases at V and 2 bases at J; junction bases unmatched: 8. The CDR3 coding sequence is TGTGCCAGCAGTCAACGGACTAGCGGGAATCCCTACGAGCAGTACTTC. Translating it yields CASSQRTSGNPYEQYF. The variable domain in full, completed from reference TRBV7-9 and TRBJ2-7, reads DTGVSQNPRHKITKRGQNVTFRCDPISEHNRLYWYRQTLGQGPEFLTYFQNEAQLEKSRLLSDRFSAERPKGSFSTLEIQRTEQGDSAMYLCASSQRTSGNPYEQYFGPGTRLTVT.

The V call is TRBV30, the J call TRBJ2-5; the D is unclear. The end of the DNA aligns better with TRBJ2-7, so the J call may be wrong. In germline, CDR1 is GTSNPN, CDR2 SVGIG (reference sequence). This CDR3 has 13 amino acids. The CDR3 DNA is TGTGCCTGGAGTGTAGGCTGGATCCACGAGCAGTACTTC. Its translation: CAWSVGWIHEQYF.

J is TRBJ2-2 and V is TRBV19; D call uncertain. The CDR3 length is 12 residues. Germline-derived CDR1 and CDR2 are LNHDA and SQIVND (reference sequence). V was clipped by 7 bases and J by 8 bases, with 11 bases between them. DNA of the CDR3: TGTGCCAGTATTTCCCAAGGGGGGGAGCTGTTTTTT. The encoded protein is CASISQGGELFF.